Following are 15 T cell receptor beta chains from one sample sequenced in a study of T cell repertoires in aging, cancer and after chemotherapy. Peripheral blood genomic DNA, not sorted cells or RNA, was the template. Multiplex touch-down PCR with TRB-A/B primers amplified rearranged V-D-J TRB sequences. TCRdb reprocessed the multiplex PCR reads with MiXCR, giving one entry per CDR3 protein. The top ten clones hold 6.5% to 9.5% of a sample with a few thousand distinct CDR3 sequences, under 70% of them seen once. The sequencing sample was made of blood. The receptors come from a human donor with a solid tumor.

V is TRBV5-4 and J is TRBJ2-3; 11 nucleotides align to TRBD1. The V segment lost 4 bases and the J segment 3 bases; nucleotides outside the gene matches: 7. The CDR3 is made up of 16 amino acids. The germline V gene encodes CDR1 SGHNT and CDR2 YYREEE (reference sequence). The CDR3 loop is CASSAGTGGQTDTQYF. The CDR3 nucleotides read TGTGCCAGCAGCGCCGGGACAGGGGGTCAGACAGATACGCAGTATTTT. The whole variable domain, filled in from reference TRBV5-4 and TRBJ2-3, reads ETGVTQSPTHLIKTRGQQVTLRCSSQSGHNTVSWYQQALGQGPQFIFQYYREEENGRGNFPPRFSGLQFPNYSSELNVNALELDDSALYLCASSAGTGGQTDTQYFGPGTRLTVL.

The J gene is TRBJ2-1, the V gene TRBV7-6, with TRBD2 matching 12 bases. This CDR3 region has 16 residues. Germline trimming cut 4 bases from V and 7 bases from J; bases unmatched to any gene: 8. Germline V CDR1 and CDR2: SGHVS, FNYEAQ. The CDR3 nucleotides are TGTGCCAGCAGCTCGCGGACTAGCGGGGTTAATAATGAGCAGTTCTTC. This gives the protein CASSSRTSGVNNEQFF.

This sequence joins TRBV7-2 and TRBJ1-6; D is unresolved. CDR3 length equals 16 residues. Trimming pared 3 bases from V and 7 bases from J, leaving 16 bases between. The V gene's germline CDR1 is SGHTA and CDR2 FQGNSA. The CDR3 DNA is TGTGCCAGCAGCTTGGAGGTGCCCTCCCGGAATTCACCCCTCCACTTT. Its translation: CASSLEVPSRNSPLHF.

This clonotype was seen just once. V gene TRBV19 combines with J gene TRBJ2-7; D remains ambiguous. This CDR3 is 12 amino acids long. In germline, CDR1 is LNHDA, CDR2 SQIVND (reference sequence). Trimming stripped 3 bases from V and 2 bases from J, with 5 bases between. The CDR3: CASSMGTYEQYF. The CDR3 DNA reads TGTGCCAGTAGTATGGGCACCTACGAGCAGTACTTC.

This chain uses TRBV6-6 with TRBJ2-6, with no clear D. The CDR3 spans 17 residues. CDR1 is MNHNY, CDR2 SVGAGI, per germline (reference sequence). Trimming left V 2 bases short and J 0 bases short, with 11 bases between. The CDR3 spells CASSYPAASSGANVLTF. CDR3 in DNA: TGTGCCAGCAGTTACCCGGCAGCCTCCTCTGGGGCCAACGTCCTGACTTTC.

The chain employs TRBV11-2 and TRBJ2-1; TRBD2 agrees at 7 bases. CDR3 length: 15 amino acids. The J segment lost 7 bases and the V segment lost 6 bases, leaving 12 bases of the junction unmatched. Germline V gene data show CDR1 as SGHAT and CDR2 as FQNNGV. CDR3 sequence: CASRRAGSGRNEQFF. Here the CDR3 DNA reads TGTGCCAGCAGGAGAGCGGGATCTGGGAGGAATGAGCAGTTCTTC.

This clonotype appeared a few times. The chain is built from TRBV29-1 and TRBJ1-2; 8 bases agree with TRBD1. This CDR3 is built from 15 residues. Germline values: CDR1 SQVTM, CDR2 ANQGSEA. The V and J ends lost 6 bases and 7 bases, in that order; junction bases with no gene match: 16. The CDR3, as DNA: TGCAGCGTCGCGGACAGGGCAGACTTCCAAGGTGGCTACACCTTC. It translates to CSVADRADFQGGYTF.

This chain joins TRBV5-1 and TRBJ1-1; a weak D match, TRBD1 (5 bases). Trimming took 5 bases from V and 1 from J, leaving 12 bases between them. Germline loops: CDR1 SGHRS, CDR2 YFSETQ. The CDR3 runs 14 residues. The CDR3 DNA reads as TGCGCCAGCAGGGTCCAGGGTCCGAACACTGAAGCTTTCTTT. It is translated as CASRVQGPNTEAFF.

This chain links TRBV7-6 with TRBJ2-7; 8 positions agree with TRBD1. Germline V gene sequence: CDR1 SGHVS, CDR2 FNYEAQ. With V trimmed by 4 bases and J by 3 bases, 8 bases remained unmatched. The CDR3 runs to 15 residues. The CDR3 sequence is CASSSRTGMLYEQYF. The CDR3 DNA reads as TGTGCCAGCAGCTCTCGGACAGGGATGCTCTACGAGCAGTACTTC.

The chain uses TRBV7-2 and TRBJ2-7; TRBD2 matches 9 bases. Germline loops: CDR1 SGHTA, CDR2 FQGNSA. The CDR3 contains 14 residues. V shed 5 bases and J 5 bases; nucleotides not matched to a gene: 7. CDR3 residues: CASSPAQREDEQYF. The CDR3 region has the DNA TGTGCCAGCAGCCCCGCCCAGCGGGAGGACGAGCAGTACTTC.

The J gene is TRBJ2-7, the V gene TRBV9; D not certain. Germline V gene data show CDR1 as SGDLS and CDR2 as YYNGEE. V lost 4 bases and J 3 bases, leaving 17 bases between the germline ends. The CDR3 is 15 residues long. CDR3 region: CASSLKAAENYEQYF. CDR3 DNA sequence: TGTGCCAGCAGCTTAAAGGCGGCCGAGAACTACGAGCAGTACTTC.

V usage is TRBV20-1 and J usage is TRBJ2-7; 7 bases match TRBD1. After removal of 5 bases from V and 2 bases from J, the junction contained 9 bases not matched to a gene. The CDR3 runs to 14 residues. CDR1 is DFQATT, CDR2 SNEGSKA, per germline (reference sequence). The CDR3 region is CSAWNGTEPYEQYF. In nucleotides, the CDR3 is TGCAGTGCTTGGAACGGGACAGAGCCCTACGAGCAGTACTTC.

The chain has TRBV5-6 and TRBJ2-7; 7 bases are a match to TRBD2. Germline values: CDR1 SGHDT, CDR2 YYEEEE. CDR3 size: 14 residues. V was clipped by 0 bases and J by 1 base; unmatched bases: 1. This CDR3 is CASSLGGGSYEQYF. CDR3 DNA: TGTGCCAGCAGCTTGGGCGGGGGTTCCTACGAGCAGTACTTC.

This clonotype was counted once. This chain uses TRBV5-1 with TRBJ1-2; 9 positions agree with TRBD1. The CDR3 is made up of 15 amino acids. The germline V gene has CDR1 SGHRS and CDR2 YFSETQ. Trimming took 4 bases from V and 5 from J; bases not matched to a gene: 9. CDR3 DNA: TGCGCCAGCAGCGAGGGGACAGGGCCACGGTATGGCTACACCTTC. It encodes CASSEGTGPRYGYTF.

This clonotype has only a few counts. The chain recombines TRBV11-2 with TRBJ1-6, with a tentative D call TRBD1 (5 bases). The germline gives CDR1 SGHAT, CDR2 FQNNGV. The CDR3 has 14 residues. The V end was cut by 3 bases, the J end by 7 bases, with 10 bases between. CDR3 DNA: TGTGCCAGCAGCTTGGCAGGGTACAATTCACCCCTCCACTTT. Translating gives CASSLAGYNSPLHF.